These 28 T cell receptor beta chains originate from one sample sequenced in a study of vaccination effects on CD4 cells after COVID-19. Their antigen targets remain unknown. TCRdb keeps only in-frame clones here, not all; method: immunoSEQ multiplex PCR. Here the sample spans roughly 63,000 clones, roughly 78% being singletons. Before sequencing, viral peptide pools were used by the ViraFEST assay to expand antigen-specific CD4+ T cells. Subsequent to a culture period of approximately 11 days, CD4+ T cells were isolated. Participants completed two doses of the BNT162b2 or mRNA-1273 vaccine. The specimen was CD4+ T cells from PBMCs cultured with HCoV-OC43 spike peptides, collected after COVID-19 vaccination. Documented subset: HCoV-OC43 spike overlapping peptide pool stimulation. These receptors all stem from a human donor who received a COVID-19 vaccine.

The chain combines TRBV10-3 with TRBJ1-2; possible D gene TRBD1, 5 bases. The CDR3 contains 15 residues. CDR1 and CDR2 (germline): ENHRY, SYGVKD. Trimming stripped 0 bases from V and 5 bases from J, with 13 bases between. The CDR3 bases are TGTGCCATCAGTGAGTCAGGGGTTAGGTATTATGGCTACACCTTC. Its protein product is CAISESGVRYYGYTF.

The rearrangement links TRBV9 to TRBJ1-2, with 10 bases lining up with TRBD1. Germline V gene sequence: CDR1 SGDLS, CDR2 YYNGEE. With V trimmed by 0 bases and J by 4 bases, 3 bases remained unmatched. This CDR3 spans 15 amino acids. DNA of the CDR3: TGTGCCAGCAGCGTAGACGGGACAGGGGCCTATGGCTACACCTTC. Translation gives CASSVDGTGAYGYTF.

This clone occurred once. The chain couples TRBV7-9 to TRBJ1-1; a possible D gene is TRBD1 (5 bases). Looked up from germline, CDR1 is SEHNR and CDR2 is FQNEAQ (reference sequence). V lost 3 bases and J lost 0, with 5 bases in between. The CDR3 consists of 13 residues. CDR3 sequence: CASSLTVNTEAFF. For the CDR3, the DNA is TGTGCCAGCAGCTTGACAGTGAACACTGAAGCTTTCTTT. Complete variable domain (other parts from reference TRBV7-9 and TRBJ1-1): DTGVSQNPRHKITKRGQNVTFRCDPISEHNRLYWYRQTLGQGPEFLTYFQNEAQLEKSRLLSDRFSAERPKGSFSTLEIQRTEQGDSAMYLCASSLTVNTEAFFGQGTRLTVV.

The gene calls are TRBV5-1 and TRBJ2-7; 7 nucleotides align to TRBD1. The V segment lost 4 bases and the J segment 2 bases; nucleotides outside the gene matches: 6. This CDR3 contains 14 residues. Per germline, CDR1 SGHRS and CDR2 YFSETQ. CDR3 residues: CASSLGTVPYEQYV. DNA of the CDR3: TGCGCCAGCAGCCTAGGGACAGTTCCCTACGAGCAGTACGTC.

The chain is built from TRBV6-6 and TRBJ2-6; D gene ambiguous. Germline values: CDR1 MNHNY, CDR2 SVGAGI (reference sequence). V was shortened by 0 bases and J by 4 bases, with 7 bases between the two germline ends. This CDR3 contains 15 residues. CDR3 DNA sequence: TGTGCCAGCAGTTACTCGAGTCAAGGGGCCAACGTCCTGACTTTC. It is translated as CASSYSSQGANVLTF.

There are a few counts of this clone. The chain employs TRBV5-1 and TRBJ2-2; TRBD2 is a possible D gene (5 bases). The germline CDR1 and CDR2 sequences are SGHRS and YFSETQ. Trimming left V 0 bases short and J 5 bases short, with 11 bases between. This CDR3 has 15 amino acids. CDR3 sequence: CASSLGAAGTGELFF. CDR3 nucleotide sequence: TGCGCCAGCAGCTTGGGAGCGGCCGGGACCGGGGAGCTGTTTTTT.

The chain links TRBV6-6 to TRBJ1-4, with 8 positions matching TRBD1. The CDR3 is made up of 14 amino acids. The V segment lost 5 bases and the J segment 7 bases; nucleotides outside the gene matches: 6. Germline V gene data show CDR1 as MNHNY and CDR2 as SVGAGI (reference sequence). The CDR3 DNA is TGTGCCAGCAGTCGGGACAGGAGTAGTGAAAAACTGTTTTTT. This encodes CASSRDRSSEKLFF.

This clone was seen a few times. This chain uses TRBV7-9 with TRBJ1-6; 10 bases map to TRBD1. J was trimmed by 9 bases and V by 3 bases; bases with no gene match: 2. The CDR3 consists of 14 residues. Germline V CDR1 and CDR2: SEHNR, FQNEAQ (reference sequence). The CDR3 spells CASSLTGGRSPLHF. The CDR3 DNA is TGTGCCAGCAGCTTGACAGGGGGCCGTTCACCCCTCCACTTT.

This clone was seen a few times. The V and J genes are TRBV2 and TRBJ1-6, with D unresolved. V lost 9 bases to trimming and J lost 0 bases, with 12 bases between them. CDR3 length: 15 amino acids. Germline V gene data show CDR1 as SNHLY and CDR2 as FYNNEI. The CDR3 DNA reads TGTGCCAGTGAACGTCGGAGCTCCTATAATTCACCCCTCCACTTT. Encoded protein: CASERRSSYNSPLHF.

The rearrangement links TRBV12-5 to TRBJ2-5; D is uncertain. V lost 2 bases and J lost 1, with 8 bases in between. Germline CDR1 reads LGHNT; CDR2 reads FRNRAP. The CDR3 is 14 amino acids. CDR3 DNA sequence: TGTGCTAGTGGTTTGAGGCAGTTCCAAGAGACCCAGTACTTC. It encodes CASGLRQFQETQYF.

V usage is TRBV4-1 and J usage is TRBJ1-1; no clear D gene. V was trimmed by 1 base and J by 0 bases, leaving 9 bases between them. Germline CDR1 and CDR2: MGHRA and YSYEKL. This CDR3 spans 15 amino acids. Here the CDR3 reads CASSQGERMNTEAFF. The CDR3 bases are TGCGCCAGCAGCCAAGGCGAACGGATGAACACTGAAGCTTTCTTT.

This chain uses TRBV7-8 with TRBJ2-3; 9 nucleotides match TRBD2. Germline CDR1 is SGHVS and CDR2 is FQNEAQ. J lost 4 bases, V lost 5 bases, and 13 bases had no gene match. The CDR3 spans 17 residues. CDR3 protein: CASSPWFGRGGPDTQYF. For the CDR3, the DNA is TGTGCCAGCAGCCCATGGTTTGGGCGGGGGGGCCCAGATACGCAGTATTTT.

V gene TRBV6-1 combines with J gene TRBJ1-1; maybe TRBD1 (5 bases). The CDR3 covers 15 residues. With 2 bases removed from V and 4 bases from J, the gap between germline ends came to 14 bases. The V gene's germline CDR1 is MNHNS and CDR2 SASEGT. Here the CDR3 reads CASSELLGLGTEAFF. As DNA, the CDR3 is TGTGCCAGCAGTGAACTGCTGGGGCTGGGCACTGAAGCTTTCTTT.

DNA for the CDR3: TGTGCCAGCAGCGCTGACAGGGGGTTGGTAGAAAAACTGTTTTTT. It is translated as CASSADRGLVEKLFF. This sequence joins TRBV9 and TRBJ1-4; 9 nucleotides align to TRBD1. Germline loops: CDR1 SGDLS, CDR2 YYNGEE. This CDR3 is 15 amino acids long. J gave up 8 bases and V 3 bases, and 8 bases lay outside the gene matches.

V gene TRBV4-3 combines with J gene TRBJ1-1, with D maybe TRBD1 (6 bases). V shed 0 bases and J shed 4 bases, with 15 bases lying between them. Germline V gene sequence: CDR1 LGHNA, CDR2 YSLEER. The CDR3 is 16 amino acids. The CDR3 reads CASSQEYRGRGTEAFF. The CDR3 DNA follows: TGCGCCAGCAGCCAAGAGTATAGGGGCAGGGGCACTGAAGCTTTCTTT.

The chain uses TRBV4-1 and TRBJ2-4; TRBD1 matches at 9 bases. The CDR3 is 16 residues long. V lost 2 bases and J lost 10; bases outside the gene matches: 12. Germline V lookup: CDR1 MGHRA, CDR2 YSYEKL. This CDR3 is CASSQIEQGALGIQYF. The CDR3 DNA follows: TGCGCCAGCAGCCAAATTGAACAGGGGGCCTTGGGGATTCAGTACTTC.

The chain employs TRBV11-3 and TRBJ2-3, with 9 bases that match TRBD1. Per germline, CDR1 SGHNT and CDR2 YENEEA. The junction had 3 bases not matched to a gene; V was cut back by 5 bases and J by 9 bases. CDR3 length: 12 residues. The CDR3 nucleotides read TGTGCCAGCAGCAAGGGACAGGGCACGCAGTATTTT. Protein: CASSKGQGTQYF.

This sequence joins TRBV28 and TRBJ1-3; D remains unclear. Trimming pared 9 bases from V and 0 bases from J, leaving 21 bases between. Germline V gives CDR1 MDHEN, CDR2 SYDVKM. There are 17 residues in the CDR3. The DNA for the CDR3 is TGTGCCAGTAGTCCTCCCGCGGGAGGACGCTCTGGAAACACCATATATTTT. It translates to CASSPPAGGRSGNTIYF.

The CDR3 DNA reads as TGTGCCATCAGTGAAGGGGGGGAGCAGTACGTC. Translation: CAISEGGEQYV. The chain joins TRBV10-3 to TRBJ2-7; D tentatively fits TRBD1 or TRBD2 (6 bases each). Trimming pared 3 bases from V and 7 bases from J, leaving 7 bases between. The CDR3 contains 11 residues. Germline lookup yields CDR1 ENHRY and CDR2 SYGVKD.

This chain connects TRBV14 to TRBJ1-2; D may be TRBD1 (5 bases). Trimming pared 4 bases from V and 8 bases from J, leaving 14 bases between. CDR1 and CDR2 (germline): SGHDN, FVKESK. The CDR3 has 13 residues. CDR3 residues: CASSLNSRGGYTF. For the CDR3, the DNA is TGTGCCAGCAGCCTCAATTCGAGGGGAGGCTACACCTTC. The full variable domain, completed using reference TRBV14 and TRBJ1-2, is EAGVTQFPSHSVIEKGQTVTLRCDPISGHDNLYWYRRVMGKEIKFLLHFVKESKQDESGMPNNRFLAERTGGTYSTLKVQPAELEDSGVYFCASSLNSRGGYTFGSGTRLTVV.

The rearrangement uses TRBV7-2 and TRBJ2-5; D uncertain. In germline, CDR1 is SGHTA, CDR2 FQGNSA. The germline V and J ends were trimmed by 6 bases and 4 bases, with 18 bases remaining between them. CDR3 length: 15 residues. CDR3 DNA: TGTGCCAGCAGATACCGCACGGGCGTGGGAGAGACCCAGTACTTC. It encodes CASRYRTGVGETQYF.

This clone was counted a few times. The CDR3 sequence: CASSKDVGRRYYGYTF. CDR3 DNA: TGTGCCAGCAGCAAAGACGTGGGGAGACGATACTATGGCTACACCTTC. The genes are TRBV21-1 and TRBJ1-2. TRBV21-1 is deemed a pseudogene. The CDR3 is 16 amino acids.

The CDR3 is CAISERQGVNNSPLHF. CDR3 in DNA: TGTGCCATCAGTGAGAGGCAGGGTGTCAATAATTCACCCCTCCACTTT. This chain links TRBV10-3 with TRBJ1-6; D is possibly TRBD1 (5 bases). The CDR3 sequence is 16 residues long. CDR1 ENHRY and CDR2 SYGVKD come from the germline V gene. The ends were cut back, 2 bases at V and 5 bases at J, with 13 bases in the middle.

CDR3 protein: CASSQQGTGELFF. DNA for the CDR3: TGCGCCAGCAGCCAACAGGGGACTGGGGAGCTGTTTTTT. This chain connects TRBV5-1 to TRBJ2-2; a weak D match, TRBD1 (7 bases). This CDR3 has 13 amino acids. The germline V and J ends were trimmed by 4 bases and 8 bases, with 12 bases remaining between them. Looked up from germline, CDR1 is SGHRS and CDR2 is YFSETQ.

This chain joins TRBV6-1 and TRBJ1-1; D remains ambiguous. Germline V gene sequence: CDR1 MNHNS, CDR2 SASEGT. V was shortened by 3 bases and J by 0 bases, with 5 bases between the two germline ends. The CDR3 has 13 amino acids. In DNA, the CDR3 is TGTGCCAGCAGTGATGACCTGAACACTGAAGCTTTCTTT. It is translated as CASSDDLNTEAFF.

The chain has TRBV7-7 and TRBJ1-3, with a weak D call TRBD1 (5 bases). Germline V gives CDR1 SSHAT, CDR2 FNYEAQ (reference sequence). The CDR3 loop spans 15 amino acids. The V end lost 2 bases, the J end lost 4 bases, and 12 bases lay between the germline ends. CDR3 sequence reads: CASSLTGGLGNTIYF. For the CDR3, the DNA is TGTGCCAGCAGCTTAACGGGGGGTCTGGGAAACACCATATATTTT.

The chain carries TRBV6-5 and TRBJ2-7; D might be TRBD1 or TRBD2, each matching 5 bases. CDR3 length: 14 residues. Germline-derived CDR1 and CDR2 are MNHEY and SVGAGI. V was shortened by 5 bases and J by 2 bases, with 13 bases between the two germline ends. The chain's CDR3 is CASSRDQPAYEQYV. In DNA, the CDR3 is TGTGCCAGCAGTCGGGACCAACCCGCCTACGAGCAGTACGTC.

This rearrangement joins TRBV2 to TRBJ2-1; 7 bases match TRBD1. The CDR3 extends over 13 amino acids. Trimming cost V 5 bases and J 4 bases; bases outside gene matches: 2. From germline, CDR1 is SNHLY and CDR2 FYNNEI. The CDR3 region has the DNA TGTGCCAGCAGTCCACAGGGGTACAATGAGCAGTTCTTC. It encodes CASSPQGYNEQFF.